This record concerns one T cell receptor (beta chain) sequence. This clonotype came up a few times. No antigen is known for it. It has no much larger one-base neighbor in the sample; base qualities were not kept. Including the terminal cysteine and phenylalanine, the CDR3 comprises 14 residues. The only DNA kept is the CDR3, 42 bases in frame from the first base. Based on the germline V gene, the CDR1 and CDR2 sequences are LGHNA and YSLEER. The V and J ends are trimmed by 2 bases and 2 bases, leaving 7 bases between them. Library preparation was by 5' RACE. Instrument on record: NextSeq 500. The TCR library protocol attached unique molecular identifiers to individual cDNA molecules to correct for sequencing error and PCR bias. Both TCR alpha and beta chains were sequenced, and tight co-correlation was observed between alpha and beta sequence abundances in each sample. The original methods were these. Decombinator V4 was used to perform V gene, J gene and CDR3 annotation of TCR sequences. TCRs were defined as expanded if a significant change between any two time points was detected under a Poisson model with p below 0.0001. TCR abundances were normalised to the total number of TCRs sequenced per sample and expressed as counts per million. TRAV1-2 paired with TRAJ12, TRAJ20 or TRAJ33 defined MAIT TCRs, while TRAV10 paired with TRAJ18 defined iNKT TCRs. A search of VDJdb, accessed on 1 November 2021, was run for TCRs annotated to CMV, EBV and SARS-CoV-2, with TCRs annotated for multiple antigens excluded. TCRdb redid the processing of the public reads, applying fastp at Q25 and MiXCR, and retained in-frame beta chains. Identical CDR3 protein sequences are pooled into one entry, listed with their most common genes and DNA. These V and J calls rely on TCRdb rather than the paper's analysis. For this sample the table gives roughly 52,000 distinct CDR3 sequences, of which 8% to 8.5% were detected only once. Roughly 8.8% of the sample rests with the top ten.

A case-control design nested within a healthcare worker cohort in London, UK, was used, with weekly nasopharyngeal swab PCR tests and blood sampling performed. Healthcare workers were recruited between 23 and 31 March 2020, during the week of the UK lockdown, and were followed weekly for up to 16 weeks. The sample belongs to a study of early T cells in non-severe SARS-CoV-2 infection (dated by TCRdb to about 2021). Background on the whole study: Because TCR sequencing relied on bulk RNA taken from unsorted whole blood, pairing of alpha and beta chains was not possible.

General study outcomes and caveats: VDJdb matching was skewed toward anti-spike CD8 responses, so virus-specific expansions were likely underestimated and private and CD4 specificities were missed.

The rearranged chain carries TRBV4-3 and TRBJ2-1, with the D gene too uncertain to name. This receptor was taken from an adult who was a healthcare worker with PCR-confirmed SARS-CoV-2 infection or an uninfected control (not recorded which). Input material: whole blood. The CDR3 region has the sequence CASSQYRAYNEQFF. The bases are TGCGCCAGCAGCCAATATAGGGCCTACAATGAGCAGTTCTTC.